The 5 T cell receptor beta chains reported below all come from one sample, sequenced in a study of human T cells and chemical hapten exposure. TCRdb re-called the RACE reads with MiXCR, one entry per CDR3 protein. The sample carries 50,000 or so distinct CDR3 sequences, roughly 4.1% recorded once. Time point given: healthy volunteer bleed at 2 weeks. RNA extraction used unfractionated whole blood as the source of total RNA. Sample: whole blood. The receptors were sampled from a human donor in good health. Some clones in this sample may be carry-over from other donors' samples.

This clonotype was counted at least ten times. The V gene is TRBV29-1, the J gene TRBJ2-3; the D gene is possibly TRBD2 (5 bases). V was cut by 4 bases and J by 5 bases, with 7 bases left in between. The CDR3 loop spans 11 amino acids. Germline V CDR1 and CDR2: SQVTM, ANQGSEA. CDR3 in amino acids: CSVGGVDTQYF. The CDR3 DNA reads as TGCAGCGTTGGGGGAGTAGATACGCAGTATTTT.

The chain is built from TRBV5-1 and TRBJ2-3; 8 positions agree with TRBD2. Germline trimming cut 3 bases from V and 5 bases from J; bases unmatched to any gene: 8. Looked up from germline, CDR1 is SGHRS and CDR2 is YFSETQ. This CDR3 is 15 amino acids long. The CDR3 here is CASSSWGTRQDTQYF. The CDR3 DNA follows: TGCGCCAGCAGCTCCTGGGGGACTAGGCAAGATACGCAGTATTTT.

The rearrangement links TRBV27 to TRBJ2-7; a weak D match, TRBD1 (7 bases). CDR1 is MNHEY, CDR2 SMNVEV, per germline (reference sequence). V was cut by 4 bases and J by 0 bases, with 13 bases left in between. This CDR3 has 15 residues. The chain's CDR3 is CASSYRGLSSYEQYF. The CDR3 bases are TGTGCCAGCAGTTACAGGGGACTCAGCTCCTACGAGCAGTACTTC.

The chain has TRBV24-1 and TRBJ1-1, with 8 bases fitting TRBD1. Germline CDR1 and CDR2: KGHDR and SFDVKD. The trim removed 2 bases at V and 4 bases at J, leaving 5 bases unmatched. The CDR3 has 15 amino acids. The chain's CDR3 is CATSDSGTGGTEAFF. The CDR3 DNA sequence: TGTGCCACCAGTGATTCCGGGACAGGAGGCACTGAAGCTTTCTTT.

J is TRBJ2-3 and V is TRBV6-1; no clear D gene. The CDR3 has 16 amino acids. V dropped 2 bases and J dropped 2 bases, with 14 bases sitting between them. Germline V lookup: CDR1 MNHNS, CDR2 SASEGT. The CDR3 protein is CASSEPSLGFTDTQYF. The CDR3 nucleotides read TGTGCCAGCAGTGAACCCTCCCTCGGGTTCACAGATACGCAGTATTTT.